The 8 T cell receptor beta chains in this list originate from one sample, sequenced in a study of T cells after yellow fever vaccination. TCRdb called the 5' RACE reads again in MiXCR, with one record for every CDR3 protein. Of hundreds of thousands of distinct CDR3 sequences in the sample, roughly an eighth are singletons; the top ten hold around 3%. Material: CD4+ T cells sorted from PBMCs, obtained 15 days after the yellow fever booster vaccination. These receptors originate from a man younger than 35 who received the YFV17D yellow fever vaccine.

The chain has TRBV7-9 and TRBJ1-2; D is unclear. This CDR3 has 13 amino acids. V lost 1 base and J lost 7, with 10 bases in between. Germline V gene lookup returns CDR1 SEHNR and CDR2 FQNEAQ (reference sequence). CDR3 protein: CASSLGENGGYTF. The CDR3 nucleotides are TGTGCCAGCAGCTTAGGAGAGAATGGTGGCTACACCTTC.

In this sample, this clonotype turned up a few times. This chain links TRBV18 with TRBJ2-3; 9 bases align to TRBD1. This CDR3 contains 18 residues. Germline V gives CDR1 KGHSH, CDR2 LQKENI. V was clipped by 2 bases and J by 4 bases; unmatched bases: 13. Here the CDR3 DNA reads TGTGCCAGCTCACCAACTGGACAGGGGCTATCTTTCGCAGATACGCAGTATTTT. Protein sequence: CASSPTGQGLSFADTQYF.

This clonotype has just a few counts. The J gene is TRBJ1-3, the V gene TRBV10-3, with 8 bases matching TRBD1. The ends lost 7 bases at V and 3 bases at J; junction bases unmatched: 8. In germline, CDR1 is ENHRY, CDR2 SYGVKD. The CDR3 contains 15 residues. In DNA, the CDR3 is TGTGCCATCACCGGCGGACAGGGAGTTGGAAACACCATATATTTT. Residues: CAITGGQGVGNTIYF.

The chain carries TRBV7-9 and TRBJ1-2, with D unclear. V gave up 1 base and J gave up 8 bases, with 11 bases separating them. The CDR3 length is 13 residues. Germline CDR1 SEHNR, CDR2 FQNEAQ (reference sequence). The CDR3 spells CASSLGAVFGYTF. The DNA of the CDR3 is TGTGCCAGCAGCTTAGGAGCCGTTTTCGGCTACACCTTC. Supplemented by reference TRBV7-9 and TRBJ1-2, the full variable domain reads DTGVSQNPRHKITKRGQNVTFRCDPISEHNRLYWYRQTLGQGPEFLTYFQNEAQLEKSRLLSDRFSAERPKGSFSTLEIQRTEQGDSAMYLCASSLGAVFGYTFGSGTRLTVV.

The chain links TRBV20-1 to TRBJ1-6; D not certain. The CDR3 totals 13 residues. V was clipped by 6 bases and J by 9 bases, with 15 bases between them. The V gene's germline CDR1 is DFQATT and CDR2 SNEGSKA (reference sequence). CDR3 bases: TGCAGTGCGTGGGTGGGATCTAGTTCACCCCTCCACTTT. Residues: CSAWVGSSSPLHF.

In this sample, this clonotype turned up a few times. The rearrangement uses TRBV5-6 and TRBJ2-4; D possibly uses TRBD1 or TRBD2 (5 bases each). The germline V gene encodes CDR1 SGHDT and CDR2 YYEEEE. There are 15 residues in the CDR3. The ends were cut back, 3 bases at V and 7 bases at J, with 17 bases in the middle. This CDR3 reads CASSSSLGVSNIQYF. Written as DNA, the CDR3 is TGTGCCAGCAGCTCATCGTTGGGGGTCTCCAACATTCAGTACTTC.

The V gene is TRBV4-3, the J gene TRBJ1-6; D call uncertain. The CDR3 consists of 15 residues. The V and J ends lost 4 bases and 7 bases respectively, with 14 bases between them. Germline CDR1 is LGHNA and CDR2 is YSLEER. This CDR3 reads CASSPRAGWNSPLHF. The CDR3 region has the DNA TGCGCCAGCAGCCCCCGGGCGGGTTGGAATTCACCCCTCCACTTT.

This clonotype has only a few counts. The chain employs TRBV4-3 and TRBJ2-5; D may be TRBD2 (7 bases). This CDR3 contains 15 residues. V was clipped by 5 bases and J by 1 base, with 14 bases between them. CDR1 and CDR2 from the germline V gene are LGHNA and YSLEER. CDR3 sequence (DNA): TGCGCCAGCAGCTGGGGGGGGCGGTCCCAAGAGACCCAGTACTTC. Its protein is CASSWGGRSQETQYF.